This T cell receptor (beta chain) stems from a study of blood T cell repertoires in COVID-19. On the study more broadly: COVID-19 samples from acute and convalescent phases originated in the United States, Italy and Spain. In each case, the material was cDNA or gDNA derived from T cells, B-cell-depleted T cells, or PBMCs.

V lost 6 bases, J lost 5 bases, and 16 bases lay in between. The V gene's germline CDR1 is SQVTM and CDR2 ANQGSEA. The CDR3 has 13 amino acids. TCRdb's copy holds only in-frame clones and misses some; the assay was immunoSEQ multiplex PCR. The table shows a few hundred thousand clones, with 80% to 90% occurring only once. The J gene is TRBJ1-2, the V gene TRBV29-1; no reliable D call. Sequencing was carried out using peripheral blood. The source of this sequence is a man aged 55-75 years who had recovered from COVID-19. This chain's CDR3 is CSVEPRGNYGYTF. The CDR3 nucleotides read TGCAGCGTCGAGCCAAGAGGCAATTATGGCTACACCTTC.